This is a list of T cell receptor beta chains from one sample in a study of blood T cells in healthy people across ages. TCRdb redid the calling of the 5' RACE reads with MiXCR, one entry per CDR3 protein. The table records about 1,400,000 distinct CDR3 sequences, 35% to 45% of them present only once. Material: blood. The receptors come from a woman aged 18-29 years in good health. CDR3s include the opening cysteine and the closing phenylalanine or tryptophan. The order of the fields is J gene, V gene, clone size, D gene, CDR3 DNA, CDR3 protein. The D gene is left open where the match is weak. Rows may omit the clone size; those that give it use once, few, many or a size class.

>TRBJ2-7|TRBV30|-|TRBD1
TGTGCCTGGAGTCCCTCGACAGGGGTTGCCCACGAGCAGTACTTC
CAWSPSTGVAHEQYF
>TRBJ1-2|TRBV10-3|few|-
TGTGCCATCAGTGCCTCCCCCTATGAAGGGGGGAACACCTTC
CAISASPYEGGNTF
>TRBJ2-5|TRBV3-1|many|TRBD2
TGTGCCAGCAGATCGGGCGGGAGTCCCCAAGAGACCCAGTACTTC
CASRSGGSPQETQYF
>TRBJ2-1|TRBV29-1|few|TRBD1
TGCAGCGCCCAAAGACAGGGAAATGAGCAGTTCTTC
CSAQRQGNEQFF
>TRBJ2-7|TRBV20-1|-|TRBD2
TGCAGTGCTAGAGTTGGGGGGGGAGACTCGCCCCAGTACTTC
CSARVGGGDSPQYF
>TRBJ2-5|TRBV28|once|-
TGTGCCAGCAGTTTGCCTTCGGCAGGGAAAGAGACCCAGTACTTC
CASSLPSAGKETQYF
>TRBJ1-6|TRBV13|-|TRBD1
TGTGCCAGCAGCTTAGGGCAGGGGGCGGATTCACCCCTCCACTTT
CASSLGQGADSPLHF
>TRBJ1-1|TRBV3-1|-|-
TGTGCCAGCAGCCCAAAGTGGGGGAACACTGAAGCTTTCTTT
CASSPKWGNTEAFF
>TRBJ1-2|TRBV29-1|few|TRBD1
TGCAGCGTCCCTTATGAGGGACAGGGGAGCTATGGCTACACCTTC
CSVPYEGQGSYGYTF
>TRBJ1-1|TRBV12-3/TRBV12-4|-|-
TGTGCCAGCAGTTTTGTAACAAGGGGTACCACTGAAGCTTTCTTT
CASSFVTRGTTEAFF
>TRBJ2-2|TRBV12-3/TRBV12-4|-|-
TGTGCCAGCAGTCCACTCCGGAGGTCGGGCACCGGGGAGCTGTTTTTT
CASSPLRRSGTGELFF
>TRBJ1-2|TRBV20-1|-|-
TGCAGTGCCTATACAGGACAGAAAAACTATGGCTACACCTTC
CSAYTGQKNYGYTF
>TRBJ1-4|TRBV5-1|-|-
TGCGCCAGCAGCCCACACATTGCAACTAATGAAAAACTGTTTTTT
CASSPHIATNEKLFF
>TRBJ1-2|TRBV20-1|-|-
TGCAGTGCTAGAGAGTCGGCAGGGTTGGATGGCTACACCTTC
CSARESAGLDGYTF
>TRBJ2-1|TRBV20-1|-|TRBD2
TGCAGTGCTAGAGGGGCTAGCGGGAGGGATGAGCAGTTCTTC
CSARGASGRDEQFF
>TRBJ2-1|TRBV27|-|-
TGTGCCAGCAGTTTACAGGGTCTTACAATGAGGGGGCAGTTCTTC
CASSLQGLTMRGQFF
>TRBJ2-1|TRBV2|-|-
TGTGCCGGGGGTGGAACAGCAGGGGCCCTACAGTTCTTC
CAGGGTAGALQFF
>TRBJ1-2|TRBV20-1|few|-
TGCAGTGCTAGCCCCCTTACGCAAGCCTATGGCTACACCTTC
CSASPLTQAYGYTF
>TRBJ2-7|TRBV6-5|-|-
TGTGCCAGCAGGGAAGGACTATTGACGTACGAGCAGTACTTC
CASREGLLTYEQYF
>TRBJ2-7|TRBV10-3|few|-
TGTGCCATCAGCTCCCCCCTGGGGGGCGAGCAGTACTTC
CAISSPLGGEQYF
>TRBJ2-2|TRBV14|-|-
TGTGCCAGCAGCCAAGCTTATACAGGGCGGACCGGGGAGCTGTTTTTT
CASSQAYTGRTGELFF
>TRBJ2-7|TRBV20-1|-|TRBD1
TGCAGTGCTAGAGCCAGGGACAGAAGCTCCTACGAGCAGTACTTC
CSARARDRSSYEQYF
>TRBJ2-4|TRBV29-1|few|TRBD2
TGCAGCGTTGATGCGGGGGGGGAGCAGTACTTC
CSVDAGGEQYF
>TRBJ2-3|TRBV30|-|-
TGTGCCTGGAGTCTAGGGATTAGCACAGATACGCAGTATTTT
CAWSLGISTDTQYF
>TRBJ2-7|TRBV28|-|-
TGTGCCAGCATGCGACCGAGCTCCTACGAGCAGTACTTC
CASMRPSSYEQYF
>TRBJ2-1|TRBV11-2|-|-
TGTGCCAGCAGCTTTTTCGGACGGATTGGGAATGAGCAGTTCTTC
CASSFFGRIGNEQFF
>TRBJ1-6|TRBV20-1|few|TRBD1
TGCAGTGCTCCACCCACAGGGGGCCGGTATTCACCCCTCCACTTT
CSAPPTGGRYSPLHF
>TRBJ1-6|TRBV5-6|-|-
TGTGCCAGCAGCTTACTCAGGGCGTCCTATAATTCACCCCTCCACTTT
CASSLLRASYNSPLHF